This record covers a single T cell receptor (beta chain). The antigen remains undetermined. This record belongs to a study of radiotherapy plus CTLA-4 blockade in lung cancer. This CDR3 is 15 amino acids long. Per the germline V gene, CDR1 is PRHDT and CDR2 is FYEKMQ (reference sequence). V lost 4 bases and J lost 3; bases outside the gene matches: 6. TCRdb's table, derived via immunoSEQ multiplex PCR, lists solely in-frame clones and lacks some. The table lists 45,000 to 75,000 clones, around four fifths of them singletons. Study results and limitations: Reports identified early blood T cell clone dynamics, with interferon-beta, as the best response predictor.

Chemo-refractory metastatic non-small-cell lung cancer patients received focal radiation with ipilimumab CTLA-4 blockade. The chain uses TRBV13 and TRBJ2-7; TRBD1 matches 10 bases. The clonotype originates from a human donor with non-small cell lung cancer who had a partial response to radiotherapy plus ipilimumab. Sequenced material: peripheral blood, taken from a patient treated with radiotherapy plus ipilimumab. The chain's CDR3 is CASSSSDRGNYEQYF. CDR3 in DNA: TGTGCCAGCAGCTCGTCGGACAGGGGGAACTACGAGCAGTACTTC.